This TCR beta chain was identified during a study of cytomegalovirus exposure and HLA in healthy donors. 13 Jbeta primers and 60 Vbeta primers were used for the PCR. The repertoire was sequenced with immunoSEQ multiplex PCR; TCRdb's copy has only in-frame clones and lacks some. The sample holds about 150,000 clones, about two thirds seen once. About this clone itself: The DNA is left out, because the CDR3 cannot be placed on it with certainty; the CDR3 is given as TCRdb lists it.

The CDR3 length is 13 residues, termini included. The V gene's germline CDR1 is MDHEN and CDR2 SYDVKM. This TCR came from a man aged 60 to 75 in good health and CMV-seronegative. Sequencing input: PBMCs. The J gene is TRBJ1-2, the V gene TRBV28. The CDR3 loop is CASSTSGRYGYTF.